These 7 T cell receptor beta chains were all obtained from the same sample, sequenced in a study of cytomegalovirus exposure and HLA in healthy donors. Primers for the PCR totalled 60 Vbeta and 13 Jbeta. This table comes from immunoSEQ multiplex PCR, and its TCRdb copy is limited to in-frame clones, with some not included. Altogether some 190,000 clones are present, 65% to 80% being singletons, with the ten largest covering under 3%. Sequencing was done on a sample of PBMCs. These receptors all stem from a woman aged 25 to 39 in good health and CMV-seropositive.

The V gene is TRBV5-1, the J gene TRBJ2-5, with TRBD1 matching 7 bases. The V gene's germline CDR1 is SGHRS and CDR2 YFSETQ. The CDR3 has 15 amino acids. Losses at the gene ends were 0 bases for V and 5 bases for J; bases not matched to a gene: 7. In DNA, the CDR3 is TGCGCCAGCAGCTTGGACAGGGGAACGGGGGAGACCCAGTACTTC. This codes for CASSLDRGTGETQYF.

The genes are TRBV16 and TRBJ2-7, with D unresolved. CDR3 length: 15 amino acids. The V end was cut by 0 bases, the J end by 3 bases, with 12 bases between. CDR1 is KGHSY, CDR2 FQNENV, per germline. The CDR3 region has the DNA TGTGCCAGCAGCCAATCGTCGGTAAGAGGCTACGAGCAGTACTTC. This translates into CASSQSSVRGYEQYF.

In its sample, this clone was seen a few times. V is TRBV6-1 and J is TRBJ2-7; TRBD1 is a possible D gene (7 bases). Trimming took off 0 bases at V and 4 bases at J, with 16 bases between the two ends. Germline CDR1 reads MNHNS; CDR2 reads SASEGT. This CDR3 is built from 16 residues. The CDR3 DNA follows: TGTGCCAGCAGTGAAGCTCAGCGGGCACAGGGGTACGAGCAGTACTTC. Protein sequence: CASSEAQRAQGYEQYF.

In its sample, this clone was seen a few times. The chain employs TRBV10-3 and TRBJ1-4, with 8 bases fitting TRBD1. CDR1 and CDR2 from the germline V gene are ENHRY and SYGVKD. This CDR3 has 13 amino acids. The V gene end was trimmed by 8 bases and the J gene end by 7 bases; junction bases not matched to a gene: 6. This CDR3 is CAISTGEAEKLFF. In nucleotides, the CDR3 is TGTGCCATCTCGACAGGGGAGGCTGAAAAACTGTTTTTT.

The chain has TRBV27 and TRBJ1-6; tentative D call: TRBD1 (6 bases). CDR1 and CDR2 (germline): MNHEY, SMNVEV (reference sequence). CDR3 length equals 16 residues. Trimming removed 1 base at V and 4 bases at J, with 11 bases between. CDR3 DNA: TGTGCCAGCAGTTTATTGGGGACATCGTATAATTCACCCCTCCACTTT. Its protein is CASSLLGTSYNSPLHF.

The chain is built from TRBV6-6 and TRBJ1-6; weak D call: TRBD1 (6 bases). V lost 8 bases, J lost 13 bases, and 21 bases lay in between. Germline V lookup: CDR1 MNHNY, CDR2 SVGAGI (reference sequence). This CDR3 region has 14 residues. In nucleotides, the CDR3 is TGTGCCAGCGGCCGAGGACAGCCAAGCGTTCCCCTCCACTTT. It encodes CASGRGQPSVPLHF.

This clone appeared many times. The chain recombines TRBV5-1 with TRBJ1-1; D might be TRBD1 (5 bases). The length of the CDR3 is 14 residues. Germline CDR1 and CDR2: SGHRS and YFSETQ. The germline V and J ends were trimmed by 6 bases and 2 bases, with 14 bases remaining between them. In DNA, the CDR3 is TGCGCCAGCAACACCGGGGGGTTTAACACTGAAGCTTTCTTT. Translation gives CASNTGGFNTEAFF.